This T cell receptor beta chain is drawn from a study of cytomegalovirus exposure and HLA in healthy donors. Study-wide results and limits: Presence/absence analyses assumed roughly uniform sequencing depth across donors, which may not hold.

Primers included in the PCR were 60 Vbeta and 13 Jbeta primers. Libraries were prepared by immunoSEQ multiplex PCR; TCRdb keeps only in-frame clonotypes and omits some of them. Of about 120,000 clones listed, about 74% were seen once; the top ten hold approximately 2.6%. Turning to this clone: Its antigen is unidentified.

Germline V gene sequence: CDR1 GTSNPN, CDR2 SVGIG (reference sequence). V was pared by 2 bases and J by 6 bases, with 8 bases between. This CDR3 has 12 residues. The chain combines TRBV30 with TRBJ2-4; D gene ambiguous. The specimen was PBMCs. This TCR came from a female donor in good health and CMV-seronegative. Written as DNA, the CDR3 is TGTGCCTGGAGTTCGGTCGGAAACATTCAGTACTTC. This translates into CAWSSVGNIQYF.